This T cell receptor (beta chain) came from a study of shared clonotypes between healthy human individuals. V shed 4 bases and J shed 4 bases, with 17 bases lying between them. The germline V gene encodes CDR1 SGHVS and CDR2 FQNEAQ. There are 15 residues in the CDR3. Terminally differentiated effector memory CD45RA+ cells were excluded from the naive CD8 cells, which were CD45RO-negative and positively selected for CCR7. Sequencing used immunoSEQ multiplex PCR; TCRdb keeps in-frame clones, though not all of them. The sample lists about 2.2 million clones, 90% to 95% seen once, with approximately 1.7% in the top ten.

The chain combines TRBV7-8 with TRBJ2-7; possibly TRBD1 for D (6 bases). The sample taken for sequencing was naive CD8+ T cells from PBMCs. The TCR originated in a man aged 18 to 30 in good health. Some clones in this sample may be carry-over from other donors' samples. CDR3 bases: TGTGCCAGCAGCTCCGACGAACAGGGCAGGTACGAGCAGTACTTC. Translated, it gives CASSSDEQGRYEQYF.